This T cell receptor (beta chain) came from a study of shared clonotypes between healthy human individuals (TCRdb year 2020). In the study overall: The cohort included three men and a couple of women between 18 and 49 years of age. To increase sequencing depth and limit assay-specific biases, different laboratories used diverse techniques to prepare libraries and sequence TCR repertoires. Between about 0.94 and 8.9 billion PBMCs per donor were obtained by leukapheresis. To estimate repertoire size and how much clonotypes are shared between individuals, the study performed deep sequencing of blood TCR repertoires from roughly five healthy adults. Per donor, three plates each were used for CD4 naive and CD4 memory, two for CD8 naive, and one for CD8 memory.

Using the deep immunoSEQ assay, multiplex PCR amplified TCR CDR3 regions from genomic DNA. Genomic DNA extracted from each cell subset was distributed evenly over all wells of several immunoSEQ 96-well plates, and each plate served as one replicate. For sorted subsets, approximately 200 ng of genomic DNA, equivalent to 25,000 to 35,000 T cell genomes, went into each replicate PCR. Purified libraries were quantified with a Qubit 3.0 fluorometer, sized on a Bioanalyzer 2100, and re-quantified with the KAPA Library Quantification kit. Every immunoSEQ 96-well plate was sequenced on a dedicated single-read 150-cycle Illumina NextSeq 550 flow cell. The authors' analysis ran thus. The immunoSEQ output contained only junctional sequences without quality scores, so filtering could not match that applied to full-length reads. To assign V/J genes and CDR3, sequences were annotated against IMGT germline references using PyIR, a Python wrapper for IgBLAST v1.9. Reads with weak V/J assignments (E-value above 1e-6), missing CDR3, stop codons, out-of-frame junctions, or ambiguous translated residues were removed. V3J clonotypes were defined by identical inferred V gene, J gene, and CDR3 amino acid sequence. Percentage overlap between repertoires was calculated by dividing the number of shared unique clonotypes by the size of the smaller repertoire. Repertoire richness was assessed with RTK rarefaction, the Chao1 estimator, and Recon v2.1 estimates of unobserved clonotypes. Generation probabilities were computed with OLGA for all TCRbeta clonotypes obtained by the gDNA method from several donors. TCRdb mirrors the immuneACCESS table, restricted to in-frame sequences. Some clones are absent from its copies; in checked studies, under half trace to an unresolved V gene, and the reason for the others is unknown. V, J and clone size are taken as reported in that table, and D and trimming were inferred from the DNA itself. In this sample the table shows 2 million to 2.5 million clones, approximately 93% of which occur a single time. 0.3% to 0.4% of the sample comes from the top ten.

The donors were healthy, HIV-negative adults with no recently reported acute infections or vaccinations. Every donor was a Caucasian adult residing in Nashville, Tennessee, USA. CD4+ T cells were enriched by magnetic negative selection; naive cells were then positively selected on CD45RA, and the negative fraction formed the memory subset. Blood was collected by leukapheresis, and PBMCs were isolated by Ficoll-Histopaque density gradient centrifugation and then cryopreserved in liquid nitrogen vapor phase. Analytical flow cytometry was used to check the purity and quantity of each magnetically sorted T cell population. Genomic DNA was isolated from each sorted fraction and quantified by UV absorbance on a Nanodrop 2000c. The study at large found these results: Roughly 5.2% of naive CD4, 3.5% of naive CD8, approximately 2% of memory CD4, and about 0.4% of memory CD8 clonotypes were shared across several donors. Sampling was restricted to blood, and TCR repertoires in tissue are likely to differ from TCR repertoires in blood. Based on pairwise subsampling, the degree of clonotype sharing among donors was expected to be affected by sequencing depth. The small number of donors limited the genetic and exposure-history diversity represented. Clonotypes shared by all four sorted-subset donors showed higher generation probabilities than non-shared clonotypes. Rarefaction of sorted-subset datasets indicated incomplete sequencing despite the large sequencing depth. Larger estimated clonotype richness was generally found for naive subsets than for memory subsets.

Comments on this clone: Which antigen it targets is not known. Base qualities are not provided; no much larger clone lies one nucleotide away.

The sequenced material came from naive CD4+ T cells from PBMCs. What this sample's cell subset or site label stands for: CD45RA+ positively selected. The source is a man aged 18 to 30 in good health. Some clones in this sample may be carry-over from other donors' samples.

The DNA sequence is TGTGCCAGCCGTACTAGCGGACCCTACAATGAGCAGTTCTTC. It specifies CASRTSGPYNEQFF. The receptor chain draws on TRBV6-1 and TRBJ2-1; TRBD2 agrees with 8 junctional bases. The CDR3 sequence holds 14 residues, the cysteine and phenylalanine included. The only DNA kept is the CDR3, 42 bases in frame from the first base. Here V drops 8 bases and J drops 2 bases, and the junction holds 5 bases not matched to any gene. For CDR1 and CDR2, the germline V gene lists MNHNS and SASEGT.